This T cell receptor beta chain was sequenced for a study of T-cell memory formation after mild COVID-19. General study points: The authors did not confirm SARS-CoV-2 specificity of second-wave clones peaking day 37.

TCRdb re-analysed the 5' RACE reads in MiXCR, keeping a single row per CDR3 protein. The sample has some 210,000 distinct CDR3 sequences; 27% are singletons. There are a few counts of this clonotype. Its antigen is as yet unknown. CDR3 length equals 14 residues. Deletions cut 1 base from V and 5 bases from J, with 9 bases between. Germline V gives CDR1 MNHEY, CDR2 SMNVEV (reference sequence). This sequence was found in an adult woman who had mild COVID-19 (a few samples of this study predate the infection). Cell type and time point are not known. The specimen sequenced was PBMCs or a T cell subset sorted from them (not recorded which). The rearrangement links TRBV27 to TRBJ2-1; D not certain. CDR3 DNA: TGTGCCAGCAGTTTATTACCAAACAACAATGAGCAGTTCTTC. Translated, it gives CASSLLPNNNEQFF.